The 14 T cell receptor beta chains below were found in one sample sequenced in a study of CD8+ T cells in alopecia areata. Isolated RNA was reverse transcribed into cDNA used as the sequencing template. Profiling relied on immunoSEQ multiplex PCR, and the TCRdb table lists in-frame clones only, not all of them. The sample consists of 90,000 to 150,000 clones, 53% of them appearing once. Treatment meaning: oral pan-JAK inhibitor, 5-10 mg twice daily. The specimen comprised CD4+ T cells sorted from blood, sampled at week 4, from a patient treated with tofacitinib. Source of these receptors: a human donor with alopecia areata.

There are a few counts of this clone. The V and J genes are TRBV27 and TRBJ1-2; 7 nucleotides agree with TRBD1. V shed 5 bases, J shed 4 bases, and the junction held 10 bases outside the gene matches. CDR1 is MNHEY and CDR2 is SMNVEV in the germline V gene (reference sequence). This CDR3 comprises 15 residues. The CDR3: CASSLSGTAAYGYTF. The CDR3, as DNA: TGTGCCAGCAGTCTCTCCGGGACAGCTGCCTATGGCTACACCTTC.

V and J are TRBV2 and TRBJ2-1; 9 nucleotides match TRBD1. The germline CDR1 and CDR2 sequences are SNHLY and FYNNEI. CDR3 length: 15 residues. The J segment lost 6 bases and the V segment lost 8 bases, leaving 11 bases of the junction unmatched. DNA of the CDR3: TGTGCCAGCGAAACAGGGGGCAGTCTAGTCAATGAGCAGTTCTTC. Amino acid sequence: CASETGGSLVNEQFF.

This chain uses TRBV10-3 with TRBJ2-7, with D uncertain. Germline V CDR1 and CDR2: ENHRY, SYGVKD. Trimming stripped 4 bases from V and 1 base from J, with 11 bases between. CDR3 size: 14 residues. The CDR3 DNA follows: TGTGCCATCAGTGTTACCGAAGTATCCTACGAGCAGTACTTC. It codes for CAISVTEVSYEQYF.

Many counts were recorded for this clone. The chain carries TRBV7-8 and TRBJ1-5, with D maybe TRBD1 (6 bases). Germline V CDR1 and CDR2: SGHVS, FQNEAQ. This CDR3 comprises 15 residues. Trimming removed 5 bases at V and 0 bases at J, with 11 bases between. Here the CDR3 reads CASSPRTDSNQPQHF. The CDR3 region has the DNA TGTGCCAGCAGCCCGAGGACAGATAGCAATCAGCCCCAGCATTTT.

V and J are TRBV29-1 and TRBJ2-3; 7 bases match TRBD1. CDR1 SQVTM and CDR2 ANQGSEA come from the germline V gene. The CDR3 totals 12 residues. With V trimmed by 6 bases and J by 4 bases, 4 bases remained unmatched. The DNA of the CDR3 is TGCAGCGTGTACAGGGGTGCAGATACGCAGTATTTT. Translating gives CSVYRGADTQYF.

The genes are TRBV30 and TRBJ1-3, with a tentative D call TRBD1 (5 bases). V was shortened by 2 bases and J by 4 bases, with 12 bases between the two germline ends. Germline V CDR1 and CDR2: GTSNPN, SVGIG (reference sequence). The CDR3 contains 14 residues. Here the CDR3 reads CAWSRQGTGNTIYF. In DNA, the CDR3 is TGTGCCTGGAGTAGGCAGGGAACGGGAAACACCATATATTTT.

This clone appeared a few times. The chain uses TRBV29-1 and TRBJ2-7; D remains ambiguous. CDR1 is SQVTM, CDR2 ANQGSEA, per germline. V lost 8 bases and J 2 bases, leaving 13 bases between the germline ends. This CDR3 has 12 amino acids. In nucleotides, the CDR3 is TGCAGCTCTCACCCCAGGCCCTACGAGCAGTACTTC. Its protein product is CSSHPRPYEQYF.

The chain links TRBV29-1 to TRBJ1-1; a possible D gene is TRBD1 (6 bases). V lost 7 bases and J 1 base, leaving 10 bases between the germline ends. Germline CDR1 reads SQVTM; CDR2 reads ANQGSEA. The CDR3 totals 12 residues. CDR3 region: CSAWTANTEAFF. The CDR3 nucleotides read TGCAGCGCCTGGACAGCGAACACTGAAGCTTTCTTT.

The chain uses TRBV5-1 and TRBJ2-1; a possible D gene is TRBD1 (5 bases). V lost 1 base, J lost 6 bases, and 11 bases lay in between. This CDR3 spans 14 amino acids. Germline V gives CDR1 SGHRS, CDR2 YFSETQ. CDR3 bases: TGCGCCAGCAGCTTGCCCCAGGGCGCCAATGAGCAGTTCTTC. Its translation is CASSLPQGANEQFF.

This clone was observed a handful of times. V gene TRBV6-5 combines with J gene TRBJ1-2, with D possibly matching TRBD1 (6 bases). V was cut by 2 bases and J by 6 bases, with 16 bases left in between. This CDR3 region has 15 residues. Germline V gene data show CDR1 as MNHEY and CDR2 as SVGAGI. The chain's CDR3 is CASSYMSGVRDGYTF. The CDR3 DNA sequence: TGTGCCAGCAGTTACATGTCAGGGGTCAGGGATGGCTACACCTTC.

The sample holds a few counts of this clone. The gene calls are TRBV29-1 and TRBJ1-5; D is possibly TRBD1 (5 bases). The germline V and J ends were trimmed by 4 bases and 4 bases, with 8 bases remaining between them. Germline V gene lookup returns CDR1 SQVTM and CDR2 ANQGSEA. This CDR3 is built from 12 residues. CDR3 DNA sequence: TGCAGCGTTGTTGCAGGGAATCAGCCCCAGCATTTT. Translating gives CSVVAGNQPQHF.

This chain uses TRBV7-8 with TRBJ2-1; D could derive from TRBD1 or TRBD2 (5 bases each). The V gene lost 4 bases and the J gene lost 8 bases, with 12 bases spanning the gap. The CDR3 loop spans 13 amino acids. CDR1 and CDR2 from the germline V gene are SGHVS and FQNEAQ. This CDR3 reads CASSSGRLDEQFF. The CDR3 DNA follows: TGTGCCAGCAGCTCGGGACGGCTGGATGAGCAGTTCTTC.

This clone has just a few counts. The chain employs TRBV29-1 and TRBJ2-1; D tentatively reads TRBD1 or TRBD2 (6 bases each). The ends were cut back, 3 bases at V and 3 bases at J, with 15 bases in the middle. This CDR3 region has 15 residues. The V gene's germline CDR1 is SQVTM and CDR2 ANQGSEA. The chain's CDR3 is CSVDQLGGIYNEQFF. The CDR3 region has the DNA TGCAGCGTTGATCAATTGGGGGGCATCTACAATGAGCAGTTCTTC.

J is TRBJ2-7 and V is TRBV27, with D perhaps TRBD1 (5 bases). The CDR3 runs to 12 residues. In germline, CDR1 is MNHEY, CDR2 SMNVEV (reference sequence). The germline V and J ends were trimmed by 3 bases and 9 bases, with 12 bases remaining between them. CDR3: CASSLQGYAQYF. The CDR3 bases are TGTGCCAGCAGTTTGCAGGGATATGCGCAGTACTTC.